This record looks at one T cell receptor (beta chain) sequence and its context. These data are taken from a study of cytomegalovirus exposure and HLA in healthy donors. The germline V gene has CDR1 SGHRS and CDR2 YFSETQ. The CDR3 totals 15 residues. V was cut by 3 bases and J by 1 base, with 13 bases left in between. PCR involved 60 Vbeta and 13 Jbeta primers. Here immunoSEQ multiplex PCR was the method, and the copy in TCRdb shows in-frame clones only, minus some. The sample includes about 210,000 clones, about 80% seen only once; the top ten take 12% to 15%. The chain carries TRBV5-1 and TRBJ1-2, with D perhaps matching TRBD1 (5 bases). Sequencing used PBMCs. The receptor was derived from a woman in her twenties or thirties in good health and CMV-seropositive. The CDR3 region has the DNA TGCGCCAGCAGCTGGGGGACTGGGGTTAACTATGGCTACACCTTC. This translates into CASSWGTGVNYGYTF.